This TCR beta chain derives from a study of T cell responses to AZD1222 COVID-19 vaccine (dated by TCRdb to 2020 to 2022). A note on the overall study: AZD1222 recipients whose second dose came at about 4 weeks and those whose second dose came at about 12 weeks were combined into one group, since spike-specific TCR depth and breadth did not differ between the two schedules. A total of under 250 trial participants underwent TCR sequencing, of whom 207 had received two doses of AZD1222 and 26 had received two doses of the MenACWY control vaccine. Trial participants were enrolled by age into 18-55, 56-69 and 70-plus year subgroups, with approximately 150, 30 and 60 TCR-sequenced participants respectively.

What the work shows at the level of the full study, not this receptor alone: Only a handful of AZD1222 recipients were SARS-CoV-2 seropositive at baseline, limiting conclusions about previously exposed vaccinees. Because no day 14 peak-response samples were available, repertoires were characterized only after the peak T cell response. Epitopes outside the regions mutated in the B.1.351 and B.1.1.7 variants were reportedly recognized by nearly half of the unique spike-specific TCRs. Vaccine-associated CD4 TCRs spanned the whole spike protein, with dominant responses in regions 160-218 and 743-854. Participants were mostly white British, with more females than males. The authors suggested clonal diversity may have been underestimated. The 56-69-year group was small, and its depth increase did not reach significance, likely because of low power. A significant rise in spike-specific TCR breadth and depth was observed after two AZD1222 doses relative to day 0 and relative to MenACWY recipients.

The CDR3 regions of human TCRbeta chains were analyzed by immunosequencing. As for how the authors treated the data: TCRs in the repertoires were compared against a reference library of SARS-CoV-2-specific TCRs that had been generated with the MIRA antigen-specificity platform. Breadth meant the fraction of unique TCRs that were SARS-CoV-2-associated, whereas depth meant the fraction of total T cells that were SARS-CoV-2-associated. Using the MIRA data, every spike-specific TCR was mapped to the spike region that the TCR reacted to and assigned to either a CD4 or a CD8 class. Log10-transformed breadth and depth values were compared by one-way ANOVA with Sidak's multiple comparisons tests. Held by TCRdb, this immuneACCESS table contains in-frame sequences only and omits some clones. Under half of the omission traces to an unresolved V gene where checked; the cause of the rest is unknown. The V and J calls and clone size are taken from that table; D and trimming were inferred from the DNA. In all, the sample holds 100,000 to 150,000 clones, and about nine tenths of those were seen once. The top ten clones comprise approximately 7.6% of the sample.

Notes on this clone: Which antigen it targets is not known. Per-base qualities were not stored, and no clone one base away is much larger.

Based on the germline V gene, the CDR1 and CDR2 sequences are MRHNA and SNTAGT. The CDR3, cysteine through phenylalanine, is 14 amino acids long. CDR3 DNA is the only sequence kept; it has 42 bases, read in frame from the first base. Between the V and J ends, shortened by 5 bases and 5 bases respectively, the junction contains 16 bases. What the time point label conveys for this sample: baseline before first vaccination. Samples from vaccinated people were obtained from the UK trials COV001 and COV002, which included a single-blind randomized controlled phase 2/3 trial of AZD1222 (ChAdOx1 nCoV-19) in healthy adults. For TCRbeta chain sequencing, PBMC samples from trial participants were taken at day 0 and at day 28 after the second dose.

The receptor was isolated from an adult in good health. The chain was built from TRBV6-4 and TRBJ2-7; perhaps TRBD2 is the D gene, with 6 bases matching. This material consisted of peripheral blood, taken on day 0 of AZD1222 vaccination. The nucleotide sequence is TGTGCCAGCAGTTCCCGACTAGAGGGACACGAGCAGTACTTC. The encoded protein is CASSSRLEGHEQYF.